This record concerns one T cell receptor (beta chain) sequence. What it binds is not known. Every TCR beta cDNA library bore unique molecular identifiers. cDNA molecules numbering about 470,000 came from roughly 1 to 10 million T cells. TCRdb re-called the PCR reads with MiXCR, one entry per CDR3 protein. The sample contains 150,000 to 200,000 distinct CDR3 sequences, around 36% of which appear only once. This entry is derived from a study of post-analysis software for immune sequencing data. CDR1 and CDR2 (germline): MNHEY, SVGEGT. This CDR3 has 13 amino acids. With 8 bases removed from V and 3 bases from J, the gap between germline ends came to 11 bases. Findings and caveats of the study: When compared against controls, multiple sclerosis patients showed significantly lower normalized Chao1 diversity.

The clonotype comes from a girl aged 10 to 17 with multiple sclerosis. The source was blood, collected after autologous hematopoietic stem cell transplantation. The rearrangement links TRBV6-2 or TRBV6-3 to TRBJ1-5, with D perhaps matching TRBD1 (6 bases). CDR3 sequence reads: CASRGQHNQPQHF. The CDR3 DNA is TGTGCCAGCCGAGGACAGCACAATCAGCCCCAGCATTTT.